This passage covers 27 T cell receptor beta chains from one sample sequenced in a study of cytomegalovirus exposure and HLA in healthy donors. Researchers ran the PCR with 60 Vbeta and 13 Jbeta primers. Produced via immunoSEQ multiplex PCR; TCRdb's table is partial and in-frame only. The sample lists nearly 110,000 clones, roughly 80% seen once, with roughly 3.6% in the top ten. Sample: PBMCs. The receptor source for this set is a man in his 60s in good health and CMV-seronegative.

V usage is TRBV6-1 and J usage is TRBJ1-2; D ambiguous. The germline V and J ends were trimmed by 6 bases and 4 bases, with 12 bases remaining between them. The CDR3 has 13 residues. Per the germline V gene, CDR1 is MNHNS and CDR2 is SASEGT. CDR3 nucleotides: TGTGCCAGCAGGGGCACTTCAGGCTATGGCTACACCTTC. It yields the protein CASRGTSGYGYTF.

The chain employs TRBV9 and TRBJ1-2, with 10 bases identical to TRBD1. Germline values: CDR1 SGDLS, CDR2 YYNGEE. The CDR3 spans 15 residues. Unmatched junction bases numbered 5, after V lost 3 bases and J lost 3 bases. CDR3 loop: CASSARDRGHYGYTF. CDR3 sequence (DNA): TGTGCCAGCAGCGCCCGGGACAGGGGACACTATGGCTACACCTTC.

The chain carries TRBV7-9 and TRBJ2-7; the match to TRBD1 covers 8 bases. Germline V gives CDR1 SEHNR, CDR2 FQNEAQ (reference sequence). V shed 5 bases and J 4 bases; nucleotides not matched to a gene: 7. There are 14 residues in the CDR3. Here the CDR3 reads CASSAPGGFYEQYF. The CDR3 DNA is TGTGCCAGCAGCGCACCAGGGGGCTTTTACGAGCAGTACTTC. The full variable domain, with the rest looked up from reference TRBV7-9 and TRBJ2-7, is DTGVSQNPRHKITKRGQNVTFRCDPISEHNRLYWYRQTLGQGPEFLTYFQNEAQLEKSRLLSDRFSAERPKGSFSTLEIQRTEQGDSAMYLCASSAPGGFYEQYFGPGTRLTVT.

The chain couples TRBV4-2 to TRBJ1-1; TRBD1 might be the D (5 bases). The CDR3 has 12 residues. V gave up 1 base and J gave up 11 bases, with 11 bases separating them. Germline assignment: CDR1 LGHNA and CDR2 YNFKEQ. CDR3 coding DNA: TGTGCCAGCAGCCAAGGTGGGGGGAGTGCTTTCTTT. Residues: CASSQGGGSAFF.

The sample holds one count of this clone. The chain joins TRBV7-3 to TRBJ2-7; 8 bases align to TRBD1. This CDR3 is built from 15 residues. The junction had 10 bases not matched to a gene; V was cut back by 5 bases and J by 4 bases. The germline CDR1 and CDR2 sequences are SGHTA and FQGTGA. The CDR3 bases are TGTGCCAGCAGCCTACAGGGGGGTCCCCTATACGAGCAGTACTTC. Translating gives CASSLQGGPLYEQYF. Full variable domain (outside the CDR3, taken from reference TRBV7-3 and TRBJ2-7): GAGVSQTPSNKVTEKGKYVELRCDPISGHTALYWYRQSLGQGPEFLIYFQGTGAADDSGLPNDRFFAVRPEGSVSTLKIQRTERGDSAVYLCASSLQGGPLYEQYFGPGTRLTVT.

The rearrangement joins TRBV6-5 to TRBJ2-1; no firm D call. The V end was cut by 0 bases, the J end by 9 bases, with 9 bases between. The CDR3 consists of 13 residues. Germline-derived CDR1 and CDR2 are MNHEY and SVGAGI. CDR3 in amino acids: CASSYSQSTEQFF. In DNA form, the CDR3 reads TGTGCCAGCAGTTACTCACAGTCGACTGAGCAGTTCTTC.

The J gene is TRBJ2-6, the V gene TRBV9; possible D gene TRBD1, 5 bases. The germline CDR1 and CDR2 sequences are SGDLS and YYNGEE. CDR3 length: 16 residues. Trimming cost V 0 bases and J 1 base, with 8 bases left between them. The DNA for the CDR3 is TGTGCCAGCAGCGTAGGGGGCAATTCTGGGGCCAACGTCCTGACTTTC. Residues: CASSVGGNSGANVLTF. The variable domain in full, with the rest retrieved from reference TRBV9 and TRBJ2-6, is DSGVTQTPKHLITATGQRVTLRCSPRSGDLSVYWYQQSLDQGLQFLIQYYNGEERAKGNILERFSAQQFPDLHSELNLSSLELGDSALYFCASSVGGNSGANVLTFGAGSRLTVL.

J is TRBJ2-3 and V is TRBV7-9, with 11 bases fitting TRBD1. CDR3 length: 14 residues. CDR1 and CDR2 (germline): SEHNR, FQNEAQ (reference sequence). V lost 8 bases, J lost 6 bases, and 7 bases stayed unmatched. CDR3 coding DNA: TGTGCCAGCGCTACCTGGGACAGGGGGGATACGCAGTATTTT. Amino acid sequence: CASATWDRGDTQYF.

Here the CDR3 reads CASSPTARGGAGGELFF. The CDR3 nucleotides read TGTGCCAGCAGTCCAACGGCCCGGGGGGGGGCGGGCGGGGAGCTGTTTTTT. The gene calls are TRBV27 and TRBJ2-2; 8 bases agree with TRBD2. CDR1 is MNHEY and CDR2 is SMNVEV in the germline V gene (reference sequence). The CDR3 has 17 residues. Trimming cost V 5 bases and J 7 bases; bases outside gene matches: 15.

This clone was counted once. The rearrangement joins TRBV15 to TRBJ1-2; D not resolved. The CDR3 loop spans 14 amino acids. Deletions cut 5 bases from V and 5 bases from J, with 15 bases between. In germline, CDR1 is LNHNV, CDR2 YYDKDF (reference sequence). The DNA of the CDR3 is TGTGCCACCAGCCCGAGGGTGGGTGGGTATGGCTACACCTTC. Its translation: CATSPRVGGYGYTF.

J is TRBJ2-5 and V is TRBV6-4; tentatively, D is TRBD1 (5 bases). This CDR3 has 13 residues. V was trimmed by 2 bases and J by 5 bases, leaving 9 bases between them. Per germline, CDR1 MRHNA and CDR2 SNTAGT. The CDR3 DNA reads TGTGCCAGCAGTGACGGGGCAGGCGAGACCCAGTACTTC. Its translation: CASSDGAGETQYF.

V gene TRBV4-2 combines with J gene TRBJ2-3; 8 positions match TRBD1. The CDR3 totals 15 residues. Germline lookup yields CDR1 LGHNA and CDR2 YNFKEQ. Germline trimming cut 4 bases from V and 0 bases from J; bases unmatched to any gene: 3. CDR3 nucleotide sequence: TGTGCCAGCAGCCCAGGACAGGGCAGCACAGATACGCAGTATTTT. Residues: CASSPGQGSTDTQYF.

The chain couples TRBV9 to TRBJ2-1, with TRBD1 matching 10 bases. CDR3 size: 16 residues. CDR1 SGDLS and CDR2 YYNGEE come from the germline V gene. J lost 6 bases, V lost 3 bases, and 9 bases had no gene match. The CDR3 here is CASSGNSGQGTNEQFF. DNA of the CDR3: TGTGCCAGCAGCGGAAACTCGGGACAGGGGACCAATGAGCAGTTCTTC.

The chain joins TRBV9 to TRBJ1-5, with D perhaps matching TRBD1 (5 bases). In germline, CDR1 is SGDLS, CDR2 YYNGEE. The CDR3 covers 14 residues. Deletions cut 0 bases from V and 5 bases from J, with 9 bases between. The CDR3 sequence is CASSVGGYDQPQHF. The DNA of the CDR3 is TGTGCCAGCAGCGTAGGGGGCTATGATCAGCCCCAGCATTTT.

The chain joins TRBV29-1 to TRBJ1-2, with TRBD1 as a possible D gene (5 bases). The CDR3 is made up of 12 amino acids. The V and J ends lost 8 bases and 4 bases respectively, with 14 bases between them. Germline CDR1 SQVTM, CDR2 ANQGSEA. Here the CDR3 reads CSTDSRIYGYTF. CDR3 DNA sequence: TGCAGCACCGACAGTAGGATCTATGGCTACACCTTC.

The chain employs TRBV4-3 and TRBJ2-1; 10 bases are a match to TRBD2. Germline CDR1 and CDR2: LGHNA and YSLEER. The CDR3 runs 19 residues. The J segment lost 6 bases and the V segment lost 0 bases, leaving 14 bases of the junction unmatched. The CDR3 reads CASSQEVRGSSGGPNEQFF. For the CDR3, the DNA is TGCGCCAGCAGCCAAGAGGTACGCGGGAGTAGCGGGGGGCCCAATGAGCAGTTCTTC.

The chain combines TRBV29-1 with TRBJ1-6; D unresolved. CDR3 length: 14 residues. Germline CDR1 is SQVTM and CDR2 is ANQGSEA. CDR3 bases: TGCCTGCGCAGAACGGGAAACAATAATTCACCCCTCCACTTT. Protein product: CLRRTGNNNSPLHF.

The chain couples TRBV5-1 to TRBJ2-3, with TRBD2 identical over 14 bases. Germline CDR1 and CDR2: SGHRS and YFSETQ. The V gene end was trimmed by 4 bases and the J gene end by 2 bases; junction bases not matched to a gene: 6. CDR3 length: 17 amino acids. CDR3 in amino acids: CASSIPGLAGVTDTQYF. The CDR3 DNA is TGCGCCAGCAGCATACCGGGACTAGCGGGGGTCACAGATACGCAGTATTTT.

This clone was picked up a small number of times. This chain connects TRBV18 to TRBJ1-1; D might be TRBD1 (6 bases). The germline CDR1 and CDR2 sequences are KGHSH and LQKENI. This CDR3 spans 14 amino acids. V dropped 3 bases and J dropped 1 base, with 9 bases sitting between them. CDR3 region: CASSPGRGNTEAFF. CDR3 nucleotide sequence: TGTGCCAGCTCACCGGGCAGGGGGAACACTGAAGCTTTCTTT.

The chain joins TRBV6-5 to TRBJ1-1; D gene ambiguous. The ends were cut back, 6 bases at V and 0 bases at J, with 5 bases in the middle. The CDR3 runs to 12 residues. Germline V gene lookup returns CDR1 MNHEY and CDR2 SVGAGI. This CDR3 reads CASRTMNTEAFF. Written as DNA, the CDR3 is TGTGCCAGCAGGACTATGAACACTGAAGCTTTCTTT.

The chain carries TRBV9 and TRBJ1-4; 11 nucleotides align to TRBD1. This CDR3 spans 16 amino acids. CDR1 SGDLS and CDR2 YYNGEE come from the germline V gene. Unmatched junction bases numbered 7, after V lost 4 bases and J lost 5 bases. This CDR3 reads CASSPHGTGGNEKLFF. CDR3 DNA: TGTGCCAGCAGCCCCCACGGGACAGGGGGAAATGAAAAACTGTTTTTT.

The V call is TRBV18, the J call TRBJ1-1; D is unclear. V was pared by 6 bases and J by 1 base, with 6 bases between. CDR3 size: 12 residues. Per germline, CDR1 KGHSH and CDR2 LQKENI. CDR3 sequence reads: CASSQANTEAFF. The CDR3 DNA follows: TGTGCCAGCTCTCAAGCGAACACTGAAGCTTTCTTT.

This chain joins TRBV6-6 and TRBJ2-1, with D possibly TRBD2 on 6 matching bases. V gave up 8 bases and J gave up 2 bases, with 13 bases separating them. The germline CDR1 and CDR2 sequences are MNHNY and SVGAGI (reference sequence). There are 14 residues in the CDR3. CDR3 amino acids: CASAGRGTYNEQFF. CDR3 sequence (DNA): TGTGCCAGCGCCGGACGGGGGACCTACAATGAGCAGTTCTTC.

V and J are TRBV5-4 and TRBJ2-7; possible D gene TRBD1, 5 bases. Trimming removed 6 bases at V and 5 bases at J, with 15 bases between. CDR1 and CDR2 (germline): SGHNT, YYREEE (reference sequence). CDR3 length: 13 residues. DNA of the CDR3: TGTGCCAGCAACCTGATGGGGCAGGACGAGCAGTACTTC. It is translated as CASNLMGQDEQYF.

The chain has TRBV25-1 and TRBJ2-3; 10 nucleotides agree with TRBD1. Germline trimming cut 4 bases from V and 3 bases from J; bases unmatched to any gene: 4. Germline loops: CDR1 MGHDK, CDR2 SYGVNS. The CDR3 extends over 15 amino acids. CDR3 loop: CASSAWDRGTDTQYF. The CDR3 DNA is TGTGCCAGCAGTGCCTGGGACAGGGGAACAGATACGCAGTATTTT.

The chain joins TRBV5-1 to TRBJ1-1, with D possibly TRBD1 on 6 matching bases. The germline CDR1 and CDR2 sequences are SGHRS and YFSETQ. This CDR3 region has 14 residues. V was cut by 1 base and J by 1 base, with 8 bases left in between. The DNA for the CDR3 is TGCGCCAGCAGCTTGACAGGGCAGAACACTGAAGCTTTCTTT. Protein: CASSLTGQNTEAFF. The entire variable domain, with the rest obtained from reference TRBV5-1 and TRBJ1-1, is as follows: KAGVTQTPRYLIKTRGQQVTLSCSPISGHRSVSWYQQTPGQGLQFLFEYFSETQRNKGNFPGRFSGRQFSNSRSEMNVSTLELGDSALYLCASSLTGQNTEAFFGQGTRLTVV.

The chain uses TRBV7-2 and TRBJ2-2, with TRBD1 identical over 8 bases. The CDR3 sequence is 14 residues long. Germline assignment: CDR1 SGHTA and CDR2 FQGNSA. Losses at the gene ends were 4 bases for V and 7 bases for J; bases not matched to a gene: 5. The CDR3, as DNA: TGTGCCAGCAGCTCCACAGGGGGTATCGGGGAGCTGTTTTTT. It encodes CASSSTGGIGELFF.